These 20 T cell receptor beta chains came from one sample sequenced in a study of T cell changes during pregnancy in multiple sclerosis. Assay: immunoSEQ multiplex PCR; the TCRdb copy retains only in-frame clones and omits some. The sample contains roughly 75,000 clones, more than 85% of which appear only once. Material: peripheral blood, obtained after pregnancy. These receptors were obtained from a female donor in good health, enrolled as a control in a pregnancy study.

The V call is TRBV30, the J call TRBJ1-1; TRBD1 might be the D (6 bases). From germline, CDR1 is GTSNPN and CDR2 SVGIG (reference sequence). The V end lost 2 bases, the J end lost 1 base, and 11 bases lay between the germline ends. The CDR3 is 14 amino acids. The CDR3, as DNA: TGTGCCTGGAGTAAAGACAGGACGAACACTGAAGCTTTCTTT. Residues: CAWSKDRTNTEAFF.

The chain carries TRBV19 and TRBJ1-4, with no clear D. Trimming left V 7 bases short and J 3 bases short, with 12 bases between. CDR1 and CDR2 from the germline V gene are LNHDA and SQIVND (reference sequence). The CDR3 extends over 14 amino acids. The CDR3 DNA is TGTGCCAGTACTCATCGAGCACCTAATGAAAAACTGTTTTTT. Protein: CASTHRAPNEKLFF.

The genes are TRBV6-5 and TRBJ2-5; no definite D call. With 10 bases removed from V and 5 bases from J, the gap between germline ends came to 20 bases. Germline V gene lookup returns CDR1 MNHEY and CDR2 SVGAGI. The CDR3 is 14 residues long. CDR3 residues: CATKSSSGGETQYF. The CDR3 bases are TGTGCCACAAAATCCTCGTCGGGTGGGGAGACCCAGTACTTC.

The genes are TRBV9 and TRBJ2-5, with 10 nucleotides matching TRBD2. The CDR3 is 15 amino acids. J gave up 5 bases and V 3 bases, and 7 bases lay outside the gene matches. Germline CDR1 SGDLS, CDR2 YYNGEE. The CDR3, as DNA: TGTGCCAGCAGCGCCTGGGGGGGACTAGCGGAGACCCAGTACTTC. Translating it yields CASSAWGGLAETQYF.

The chain couples TRBV5-1 to TRBJ1-1; a weak D match, TRBD1 (6 bases). The V gene's germline CDR1 is SGHRS and CDR2 YFSETQ. The CDR3 is 18 amino acids. Trimming left V 2 bases short and J 0 bases short, with 20 bases between. CDR3 in amino acids: CASSLRPRDNSMNTEAFF. CDR3 nucleotide sequence: TGCGCCAGCAGCTTAAGACCCCGGGACAACTCCATGAACACTGAAGCTTTCTTT.

This clone was seen only once. The chain combines TRBV5-1 with TRBJ1-2; 7 nucleotides line up with TRBD1. This CDR3 has 14 residues. CDR1 SGHRS and CDR2 YFSETQ come from the germline V gene. Unmatched junction bases numbered 5, after V lost 1 base and J lost 5 bases. The CDR3 is CASSLLGQPYGYTF. The CDR3 DNA reads TGCGCCAGCAGCTTGTTGGGACAGCCATATGGCTACACCTTC. Filled out from reference TRBV5-1 and TRBJ1-2, the complete variable domain reads KAGVTQTPRYLIKTRGQQVTLSCSPISGHRSVSWYQQTPGQGLQFLFEYFSETQRNKGNFPGRFSGRQFSNSRSEMNVSTLELGDSALYLCASSLLGQPYGYTFGSGTRLTVV.

A word on this clone: Other DNA sequences in this sample translate to the same CDR3. The chain links TRBV7-9 to TRBJ2-2; D is possibly TRBD1 (5 bases). The CDR3 has 14 amino acids. The V gene lost 5 bases and the J gene lost 1 base, with 8 bases spanning the gap. The germline V gene encodes CDR1 SEHNR and CDR2 FQNEAQ (reference sequence). CDR3 sequence (DNA): TGTGCCAGCAGCAAAACAGGGAACACCGGGGAGCTGTTTTTT. The encoded protein is CASSKTGNTGELFF.

The chain employs TRBV29-1 and TRBJ2-3; no reliable D call. Germline lookup yields CDR1 SQVTM and CDR2 ANQGSEA. The ends were cut back, 3 bases at V and 1 base at J, with 14 bases in the middle. The CDR3 length is 15 residues. CDR3 region: CSVELSDRGTDTQYF. The DNA for the CDR3 is TGCAGCGTTGAGTTAAGCGATCGGGGCACAGATACGCAGTATTTT.

This chain connects TRBV19 to TRBJ1-1; 11 bases match TRBD1. Losses at the gene ends were 4 bases for V and 5 bases for J; bases not matched to a gene: 6. Germline values: CDR1 LNHDA, CDR2 SQIVND (reference sequence). This CDR3 region has 15 residues. The CDR3 loop is CASSRSGTGGTEAFF. The CDR3 nucleotides read TGTGCCAGTAGTAGATCCGGGACAGGGGGGACTGAAGCTTTCTTT.

J is TRBJ1-2 and V is TRBV21-1; no check of the table's D call, TRBD1, against the DNA was made. TRBV21-1 is a pseudogene segment. The CDR3 extends over 12 amino acids. For the CDR3, the DNA is TGTGCCAGCCAAAACCGACAGAATGGCTACACCTTC. Protein sequence: CASQNRQNGYTF.

The rearrangement joins TRBV7-3 to TRBJ2-3; D gene uncertain. Trimming took off 3 bases at V and 1 base at J, with 5 bases between the two ends. The CDR3 length is 13 residues. Germline V lookup: CDR1 SGHTA, CDR2 FQGTGA. This CDR3 is CASSFSGTDTQYF. Written as DNA, the CDR3 is TGTGCCAGCAGCTTCTCTGGCACAGATACGCAGTATTTT.

This chain connects TRBV10-3 to TRBJ2-1; the match to TRBD2 covers 9 bases. The V gene end was trimmed by 0 bases and the J gene end by 9 bases; junction bases not matched to a gene: 6. This CDR3 contains 15 residues. CDR1 and CDR2 (germline): ENHRY, SYGVKD. CDR3 DNA: TGTGCCATCAGTGAGTCGGGTAGCGGGAGAACTGAGCAGTTCTTC. Amino acid sequence: CAISESGSGRTEQFF.

This chain links TRBV7-2 with TRBJ2-7, with D possibly matching TRBD1 (5 bases). V lost 2 bases and J lost 3, with 14 bases in between. Per the germline V gene, CDR1 is SGHTA and CDR2 is FQGNSA. CDR3 size: 15 residues. The CDR3 loop reads CASSLLAGWNYEQYF. The CDR3 bases are TGTGCCAGCAGCTTATTGGCAGGGTGGAACTACGAGCAGTACTTC.

The chain uses TRBV7-2 and TRBJ2-1, with 7 bases matching TRBD2. This CDR3 region has 14 residues. The junction had 6 bases not matched to a gene; V was cut back by 3 bases and J by 7 bases. Germline V gene data show CDR1 as SGHTA and CDR2 as FQGNSA. CDR3 sequence: CASSLGLYPNEQFF. The DNA of the CDR3 is TGTGCCAGCAGCTTGGGACTATATCCGAATGAGCAGTTCTTC.

This rearrangement joins TRBV4-3 to TRBJ2-1; maybe TRBD1 (6 bases). Germline V CDR1 and CDR2: LGHNA, YSLEER. Trimming took off 0 bases at V and 6 bases at J, with 18 bases between the two ends. This CDR3 spans 17 amino acids. The CDR3 sequence is CASSQDGIGTPSNEQFF. CDR3 nucleotides: TGCGCCAGCAGCCAAGACGGGATCGGGACACCTAGCAATGAGCAGTTCTTC.

The chain recombines TRBV5-4 with TRBJ1-2; D is perhaps TRBD1 (5 bases). CDR1 and CDR2 from the germline V gene are SGHNT and YYREEE (reference sequence). This CDR3 has 15 amino acids. Trimming shortened V by 0 bases and J by 2 bases, and 11 bases separated the two germline ends. The CDR3 DNA is TGTGCCAGCAGCTTGGGTCGACAGCCGAACTATGGCTACACCTTC. It translates to CASSLGRQPNYGYTF.

The chain recombines TRBV5-4 with TRBJ2-5; TRBD2 matches at 7 bases. In germline, CDR1 is SGHNT, CDR2 YYREEE (reference sequence). There are 16 residues in the CDR3. The ends lost 2 bases at V and 4 bases at J; junction bases unmatched: 11. The CDR3 protein is CASSLSSREGRETQYF. The CDR3 DNA is TGTGCCAGCAGCTTAAGCTCCAGGGAGGGGAGAGAGACCCAGTACTTC.

This chain connects TRBV9 to TRBJ2-3; tentative D call: TRBD1 (6 bases). V was shortened by 1 base and J by 4 bases, with 16 bases between the two germline ends. From germline, CDR1 is SGDLS and CDR2 YYNGEE. This CDR3 region has 16 residues. The chain's CDR3 is CASSVQGSLVADTQYF. CDR3 nucleotide sequence: TGTGCCAGCAGCGTACAGGGGAGCTTGGTAGCAGATACGCAGTATTTT.

This chain connects TRBV9 to TRBJ2-7; the match to TRBD2 covers 13 bases. Trimming cost V 3 bases and J 2 bases; bases outside gene matches: 2. The CDR3 length is 15 residues. Germline V gives CDR1 SGDLS, CDR2 YYNGEE. CDR3 amino acids: CASSGTSGGPYEQYF. The CDR3 DNA sequence: TGTGCCAGCAGCGGGACTAGCGGGGGCCCCTACGAGCAGTACTTC.

The rearrangement uses TRBV9 and TRBJ2-3; D ambiguous. The V gene lost 0 bases and the J gene lost 8 bases, with 13 bases spanning the gap. CDR1 and CDR2 from the germline V gene are SGDLS and YYNGEE. The CDR3 consists of 14 residues. This CDR3 is CASSVDSRRPTQYF. CDR3 DNA sequence: TGTGCCAGCAGCGTAGACTCGAGGCGGCCTACGCAGTATTTT.